Each of the 2 T cell receptor beta chains below was sequenced from the same sample in a study of T cell responses to AZD1222 COVID-19 vaccine. Clones were read by immunoSEQ multiplex PCR, and TCRdb kept only the in-frame ones, dropping some. The sample lists 140,000 or so clones, around nine tenths seen once, with approximately 3.5% in the top ten. The material was peripheral blood, obtained on day 0 of AZD1222 vaccination. The receptors were sampled from an adult in good health.

This chain connects TRBV7-2 to TRBJ2-7; 9 nucleotides line up with TRBD1. The CDR3 sequence is 14 residues long. Unmatched junction bases numbered 3, after V lost 5 bases and J lost 1 base. Germline CDR1 reads SGHTA; CDR2 reads FQGNSA. The CDR3 is CASSNGQGSYEQYF. The CDR3 DNA follows: TGTGCCAGCAGCAACGGACAGGGGTCCTACGAGCAGTACTTC. Complete variable domain (other parts from reference TRBV7-2 and TRBJ2-7): GAGVSQSPSNKVTEKGKDVELRCDPISGHTALYWYRQSLGQGLEFLIYFQGNSAPDKSGLPSDRFSAERTGGSVSTLTIQRTQQEDSAVYLCASSNGQGSYEQYFGPGTRLTVT.

This sequence joins TRBV6-2 or TRBV6-3 and TRBJ2-7; D possibly uses TRBD1 or TRBD2 (5 bases each). This CDR3 comprises 15 residues. Germline loops: CDR1 MNHEY, CDR2 SVGEGT. The V and J ends lost 2 bases and 2 bases respectively, with 13 bases between them. For the CDR3, the DNA is TGTGCCAGCAGTTACCGGGACGGTCGCCCCTACGAGCAGTACTTC. Its protein is CASSYRDGRPYEQYF.